The clone carrying this TCR beta chain was seen only once. Its antigen remains unidentified. The data originate from a study of CD8 T cells in Susac syndrome. General study points: In Susac syndrome, CD4+ T cell repertoires lacked any clonal expansion.

Germline V gene sequence: CDR1 KGHSH, CDR2 LQKENI. The germline V and J ends were trimmed by 6 bases and 7 bases, with 21 bases remaining between them. This CDR3 spans 15 amino acids. Random hexamers primed reverse transcription of about 0.5 to 1 ug RNA. TCRdb recomputed calls from the immunoSEQ multiplex PCR reads with MiXCR, one row per CDR3 protein. The table lists 170,000 or so distinct CDR3 sequences, roughly 92% of them singletons, with 0.1% to 0.13% in the top ten. This sequence was found in a human donor with Susac syndrome. Sample: CD4+ T cells from PBMCs. This chain joins TRBV18 and TRBJ2-5; the D gene is possibly TRBD2 (6 bases). CDR3 sequence: CASSLVEGPLATQYF. The CDR3, as DNA: TGTGCCAGCTCTCTGGTGGAGGGGCCCCTGGCGACCCAGTACTTC.